The clone carrying this T cell receptor (beta chain) has only a few counts. Looked up from germline, CDR1 is MNHNS and CDR2 is SASEGT. This CDR3 region has 14 residues. J lost 0 bases, V lost 10 bases, and 7 bases had no gene match. This sample was included in a study of beta chain features in type 1 diabetes. The study reverse transcribed the entire isolated RNA, so it sequenced expressed TCRB transcripts. Sequenced by immunoSEQ multiplex PCR; TCRdb stores in-frame clones only, minus some. The sample includes fewer than 550,000 clones, about an eighth of them seen just once. The specimen sequenced was naive CD4+ T cells from blood. The chain carries TRBV6-1 and TRBJ1-1; 8 bases fit TRBD1. The TCR sequence derives from a woman aged 18-29 years in good health. Here the CDR3 DNA reads TGTGCCATCGGGACAGGCCCGATGAACACTGAAGCTTTCTTT. This translates into CAIGTGPMNTEAFF.